The 8 T cell receptor beta chains below come from one sample, sequenced in a study of human T cells and chemical hapten exposure. TCRdb passed the RACE reads through MiXCR, listing each CDR3 protein once. The sample shows about 340,000 distinct CDR3 sequences, around 7% of them seen only once. Time point defined: patch test 1, 2 weeks after DPC sensitization. Noted treatment: therapeutic diphenylcyclopropenone sensitization with weekly scalp DPC. Specimen: whole blood, collected in connection with sensitization to the hapten diphenylcyclopropenone (DPC). The receptors were gathered from a woman aged 18 to 35 with alopecia areata. Some clones in this sample may be carry-over from other donors' samples.

This clonotype showed up many times. V and J are TRBV28 and TRBJ2-5; D is perhaps TRBD1 (6 bases). Germline assignment: CDR1 MDHEN and CDR2 SYDVKM. The CDR3 runs 16 residues. V gave up 5 bases and J gave up 5 bases, with 21 bases separating them. The CDR3 coding sequence is TGTGCCAGCAGTCCCTTGACAGGTCCCGGGGTGGAGACCCAGTACTTC. Translation: CASSPLTGPGVETQYF.

Many counts were recorded for this clonotype. The chain links TRBV25-1 to TRBJ1-5; D is unclear. The CDR3 covers 13 residues. The germline V and J ends were trimmed by 4 bases and 10 bases, with 14 bases remaining between them. Germline V CDR1 and CDR2: MGHDK, SYGVNS. Written as DNA, the CDR3 is TGTGCCAGCAGTGGCTCGGGGAGGAGTCCCCAGCATTTT. This gives the protein CASSGSGRSPQHF.

This clonotype was seen a handful of times. This chain's CDR3 is CASSFGHTYEQYF. Here the CDR3 DNA reads TGTGCCAGCAGTTTTGGCCATACCTACGAGCAGTACTTC. The chain carries TRBV12-3 or TRBV12-4 and TRBJ2-7; no clear D. CDR3 length equals 13 residues. V lost 3 bases, J lost 2 bases, and 8 bases lay in between.

The chain uses TRBV28 and TRBJ2-3; possible D gene TRBD1, 6 bases. The CDR3 is made up of 16 amino acids. V was pared by 6 bases and J by 2 bases, with 18 bases between. Germline V gene lookup returns CDR1 MDHEN and CDR2 SYDVKM. The CDR3 nucleotides read TGTGCCAGCAGCCCGGCTGGACAGCTATACACAGATACGCAGTATTTT. Its translation is CASSPAGQLYTDTQYF. The complete variable domain, with remaining parts taken from reference TRBV28 and TRBJ2-3, reads DVKVTQSSRYLVKRTGEKVFLECVQDMDHENMFWYRQDPGLGLRLIYFSYDVKMKEKGDIPEGYSVSREKKERFSLILESASTNQTSMYLCASSPAGQLYTDTQYFGPGTRLTVL.

This clonotype has more than one count but fewer than ten. V and J are TRBV6-5 and TRBJ2-5; TRBD2 matches 10 bases. CDR1 is MNHEY, CDR2 SVGAGI, per germline. This CDR3 has 18 residues. The V and J ends lost 0 bases and 4 bases, in that order; junction bases with no gene match: 11. CDR3 nucleotide sequence: TGTGCCAGCAGTTACTCCGGAGCGGGGGGGGAGCCCGGAGAGACCCAGTACTTC. It encodes CASSYSGAGGEPGETQYF.

This clonotype was observed a handful of times. This chain links TRBV4-1 with TRBJ2-2; 12 bases line up with TRBD2. This CDR3 has 17 residues. V was clipped by 0 bases and J by 5 bases; unmatched bases: 4. Germline assignment: CDR1 MGHRA and CDR2 YSYEKL. The CDR3 nucleotides read TGCGCCAGCAGCCAAGATCTGCTAGCGGGGGGGACCGGGGAGCTGTTTTTT. Its protein product is CASSQDLLAGGTGELFF.

V is TRBV6-6 and J is TRBJ1-1; 7 nucleotides match TRBD1. The V and J ends lost 4 bases and 10 bases, in that order; junction bases with no gene match: 6. This CDR3 region has 12 residues. Germline assignment: CDR1 MNHNY and CDR2 SVGAGI (reference sequence). CDR3 protein: CASSSTGVTAFF. The CDR3 nucleotides read TGTGCCAGCAGTTCCACAGGGGTTACAGCTTTCTTT.

The chain has TRBV13 and TRBJ1-1; D is undetermined. The germline CDR1 and CDR2 sequences are PRHDT and FYEKMQ (reference sequence). Trimming stripped 0 bases from V and 8 bases from J, with 10 bases between. This CDR3 spans 13 amino acids. The CDR3, as DNA: TGTGCCAGCAGCTTAGGATACAACAACGAAGCTTTCTTT. Translating gives CASSLGYNNEAFF.